This TCR beta chain stems from a study of response to subunit inactivated influenza vaccine (dated by TCRdb to 2017 to 2018). Notes on the research overall: Deep quantitative profiling of the T cell receptor repertoire was used in the study to follow responses to a trivalent subunit inactivated influenza vaccine.

Trimming costs V 0 bases and J 1 base, and their ends lie 12 bases apart. As encoded in the germline V gene (reference sequence), CDR1 is LNHNV while CDR2 is YYDKDF. The CDR3 numbers 17 residues from cysteine through phenylalanine. CDR3 DNA only is kept here, 51 bases in frame from base 1. Overall study outcomes, separate from this receptor: The authors suggested that each seasonal influenza vaccination may recruit only a limited number of new T cells.

Libraries were constructed by RT-PCR. The instrument was an Illumina HiSeq 2500. The public sequencing data were trimmed at Q25 with fastp and processed into clonotypes with MiXCR by TCRdb, which kept only in-frame beta chains. Every entry covers one CDR3 protein and lists the most common genes and DNA from its rows. In this sample the table shows over 300,000 distinct CDR3 sequences, less than 25% of which occur a single time. Around 9.6% of the sample is in the top ten clones. A remark on this clonotype: The antigen it binds to is not known. No base qualities exist here, and no much larger clone lies one base off it.

The sequence joins TRBV15 to TRBJ2-2; TRBD2 is a possible D gene, resting on 6 matching bases. Here the sequenced sample was PBMCs from blood, taken less than 22 months after vaccination. This clonotype was obtained from a man aged 50 to 75 who received an inactivated influenza vaccine. Donor details come from another sample of the same person, matched by shared clones. CDR3 region: CATSRDPAGWNTGELFF. In nucleotides, the sequence is TGTGCCACCAGCAGAGATCCGGCGGGGTGGAACACCGGGGAGCTGTTTTTT.